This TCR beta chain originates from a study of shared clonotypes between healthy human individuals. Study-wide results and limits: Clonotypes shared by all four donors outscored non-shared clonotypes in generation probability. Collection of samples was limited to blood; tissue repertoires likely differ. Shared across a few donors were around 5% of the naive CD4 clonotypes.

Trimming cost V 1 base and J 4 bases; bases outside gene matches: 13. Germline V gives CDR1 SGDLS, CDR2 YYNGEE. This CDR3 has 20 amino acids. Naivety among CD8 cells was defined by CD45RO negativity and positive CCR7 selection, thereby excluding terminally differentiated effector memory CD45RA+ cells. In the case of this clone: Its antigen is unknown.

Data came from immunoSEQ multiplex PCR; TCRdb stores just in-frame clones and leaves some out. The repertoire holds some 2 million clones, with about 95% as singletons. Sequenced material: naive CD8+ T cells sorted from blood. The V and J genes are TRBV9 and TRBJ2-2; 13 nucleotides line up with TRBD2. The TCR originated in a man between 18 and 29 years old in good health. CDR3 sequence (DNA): TGTGCCAGCAGCGTAATGGGACTAGCGGGAACCCTCCACGGCACCGGGGAGCTGTTTTTT. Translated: CASSVMGLAGTLHGTGELFF.